These T cell receptor beta chains were read from a single sample in a study of blood T cell repertoires in COVID-19. Sequencing was performed with immunoSEQ multiplex PCR; in TCRdb, only in-frame clones are kept and a portion is missing. The data hold fewer than 250,000 clones, with 75% to 90% observed a single time. Sequences were obtained from peripheral blood. These TCRs come from a woman aged 70-85 years with active or convalescent COVID-19. Each CDR3 is given with its conserved first and last residue. A D gene is named only where the DNA matches it firmly. Only part of the rows carry a size: once, few, many, or a class if the clone is expanded.

D	J	size	V	DNA	CDR3
-	TRBJ1-1	-	TRBV2	TGTGCCAGCAGGGCTACGGAGGTCAGGAACACTGAAGCTTTCTTT	CASRATEVRNTEAFF
-	TRBJ1-1	-	TRBV7-9	TGTGCCAGCAGCTTAGCAGTGGCGGGGGACACTGAAGCTTTCTTT	CASSLAVAGDTEAFF
-	TRBJ2-1	-	TRBV9	TGTGCCAGCAGCCCCCTGACTAGCAATGAGCAGTTCTTC	CASSPLTSNEQFF
TRBD1	TRBJ2-7	-	TRBV6-2/TRBV6-3	TGTGCCAGCAGTTACCGGGCGCCAGGGGGCTTCGAGCAGTACTTC	CASSYRAPGGFEQYF
TRBD2	TRBJ2-7	-	TRBV6-5	TGTGCCAGCCGGGGGGTACCTCTTTCCTACGAGCAGTACTTC	CASRGVPLSYEQYF
TRBD1	TRBJ1-5	few	TRBV29-1	TGCAGCGTTGTTGACAGGGGGAATCAGCCCCAGCATTTT	CSVVDRGNQPQHF
-	TRBJ2-3	-	TRBV29-1	TGCAGCGTTGTGTGGCTCACAGATACGCAGTATTTT	CSVVWLTDTQYF
-	TRBJ1-4	-	TRBV4-1	TGCGCCAGCAGTCCCCCAGGGGCGGGTGAAAAACTGTTTTTT	CASSPPGAGEKLFF
TRBD1	TRBJ1-2	few	TRBV11-2	TGTGCCAGCAGCTCGACAGGGTCGTATGGCTACACCTTC	CASSSTGSYGYTF
TRBD1	TRBJ2-5	-	TRBV18	TGTGCCAGCTCAAAAGGACAGGGAGGAAGGGAGACCCAGTACTTC	CASSKGQGGRETQYF
-	TRBJ1-6	-	TRBV3-1/TRBV3-2	TGTGCCAGCAGCCAAGACTCAGCGAGACGAAATTCACCCCTCCACTTT	CASSQDSARRNSPLHF
TRBD2	TRBJ2-3	-	TRBV11-2	TGTGCCAGCAGCACGACTAGCGGGGGGGCAGATACGCAGTATTTT	CASSTTSGGADTQYF
-	TRBJ2-3	once	TRBV5-1	TGCGCCAGCGGCGTAGGGGGTTCTAGCACAGATACGCAGTATTTT	CASGVGGSSTDTQYF
-	TRBJ1-5	-	TRBV7-2	TGTGCCAGCAGCCCTAAAGGAGGAGTCAATCAGCCCCAGCATTTT	CASSPKGGVNQPQHF
TRBD1	TRBJ1-4	-	TRBV19	TGTGCCAGTAGTTCGAGACAGGGGGAAGAAAAACTGTTTTTT	CASSSRQGEEKLFF
-	TRBJ1-5	-	TRBV30	TGTGCCTGGAGTGTTAATAGCAATCAGCCCCAGCATTTT	CAWSVNSNQPQHF